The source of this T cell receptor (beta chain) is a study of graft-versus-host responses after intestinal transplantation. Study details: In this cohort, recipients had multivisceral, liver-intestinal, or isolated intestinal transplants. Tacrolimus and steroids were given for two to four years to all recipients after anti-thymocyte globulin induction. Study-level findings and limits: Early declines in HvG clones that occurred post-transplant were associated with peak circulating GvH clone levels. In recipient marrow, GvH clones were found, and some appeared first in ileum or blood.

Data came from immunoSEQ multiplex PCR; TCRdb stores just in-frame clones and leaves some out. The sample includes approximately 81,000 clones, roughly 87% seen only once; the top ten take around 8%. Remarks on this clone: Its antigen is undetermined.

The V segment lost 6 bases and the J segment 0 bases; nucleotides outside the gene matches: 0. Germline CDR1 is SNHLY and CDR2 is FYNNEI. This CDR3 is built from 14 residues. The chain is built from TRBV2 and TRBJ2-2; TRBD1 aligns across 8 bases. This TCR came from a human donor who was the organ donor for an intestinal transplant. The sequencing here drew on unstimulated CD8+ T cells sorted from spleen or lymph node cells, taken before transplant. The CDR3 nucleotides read TGTGCCAGCAGGGACAGGGCGAACACCGGGGAGCTGTTTTTT. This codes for CASRDRANTGELFF.